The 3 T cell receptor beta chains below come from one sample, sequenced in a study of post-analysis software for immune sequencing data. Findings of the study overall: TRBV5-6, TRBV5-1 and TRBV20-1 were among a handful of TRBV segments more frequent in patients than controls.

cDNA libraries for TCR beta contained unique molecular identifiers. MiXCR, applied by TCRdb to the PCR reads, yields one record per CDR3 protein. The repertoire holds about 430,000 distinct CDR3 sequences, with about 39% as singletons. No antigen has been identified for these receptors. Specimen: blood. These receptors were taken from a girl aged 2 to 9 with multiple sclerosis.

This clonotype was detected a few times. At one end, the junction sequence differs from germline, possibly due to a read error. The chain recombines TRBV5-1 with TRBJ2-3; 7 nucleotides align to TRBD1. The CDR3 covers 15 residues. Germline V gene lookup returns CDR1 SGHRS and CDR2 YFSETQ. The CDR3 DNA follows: TGCGCCAGCGGCTTGTTGACAGGGCTAACAGATACGCAGTATTTT. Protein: CASGLLTGLTDTQYF.

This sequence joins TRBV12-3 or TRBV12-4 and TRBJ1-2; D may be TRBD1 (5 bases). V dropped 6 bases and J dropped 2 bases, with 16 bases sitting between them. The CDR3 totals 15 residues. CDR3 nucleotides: TGTGCCAGCAGCTACTACGGGACGGTCAACTATGGCTACACCTTC. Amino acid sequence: CASSYYGTVNYGYTF.

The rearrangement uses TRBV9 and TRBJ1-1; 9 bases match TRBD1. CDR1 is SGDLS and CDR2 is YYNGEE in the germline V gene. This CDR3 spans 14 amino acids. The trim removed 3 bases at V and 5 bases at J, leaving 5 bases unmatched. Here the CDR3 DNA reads TGTGCCAGCAGCGCCGACAGGGGGACGACTGAAGCTTTCTTT. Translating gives CASSADRGTTEAFF.